This entry concerns a single T cell receptor beta chain. Its target is not known. Assay used: immunoSEQ multiplex PCR; TCRdb lists only in-frame clones, some missing. The sample contains about 160,000 clones, around 92% of which appear only once. This entry is derived from a study of cytomegalovirus exposure and HLA in healthy donors. Study results and caveats: A later analysis found first-cohort TCR clusters tended to co-occur in the 130 or so validation repertoires. The classifier was said to identify cytomegalovirus status with high specificity and sensitivity.

CDR1 is MRHNA, CDR2 SNTAGT, per germline. V dropped 4 bases and J dropped 4; count of bases not matched to a gene: 5. This CDR3 is built from 15 residues. The receptor was derived from a woman in her late teens or twenties in good health and CMV-seropositive. Input material: PBMCs. This sequence joins TRBV6-4 and TRBJ2-1; 9 positions match TRBD1. The CDR3 DNA reads as TGTGCCAGCAGTGGAGGACAGGGGTTATACAATGAGCAGTTCTTC. This translates into CASSGGQGLYNEQFF.